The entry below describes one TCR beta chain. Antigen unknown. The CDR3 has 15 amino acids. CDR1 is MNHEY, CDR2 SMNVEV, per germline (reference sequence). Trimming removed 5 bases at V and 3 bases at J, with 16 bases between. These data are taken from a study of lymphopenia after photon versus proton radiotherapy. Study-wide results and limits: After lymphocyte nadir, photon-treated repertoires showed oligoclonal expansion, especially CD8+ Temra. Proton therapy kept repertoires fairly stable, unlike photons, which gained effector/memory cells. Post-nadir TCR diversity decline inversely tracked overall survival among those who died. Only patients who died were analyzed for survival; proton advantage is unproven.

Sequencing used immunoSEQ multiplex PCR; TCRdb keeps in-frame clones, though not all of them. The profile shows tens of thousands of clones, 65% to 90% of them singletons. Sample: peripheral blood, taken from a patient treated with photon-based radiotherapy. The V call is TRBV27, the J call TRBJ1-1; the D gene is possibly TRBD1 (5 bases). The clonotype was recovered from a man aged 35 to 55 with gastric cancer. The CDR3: CASSPRPGGDTEAFF. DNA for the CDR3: TGTGCCAGCAGTCCTCGTCCCGGAGGGGACACTGAAGCTTTCTTT.